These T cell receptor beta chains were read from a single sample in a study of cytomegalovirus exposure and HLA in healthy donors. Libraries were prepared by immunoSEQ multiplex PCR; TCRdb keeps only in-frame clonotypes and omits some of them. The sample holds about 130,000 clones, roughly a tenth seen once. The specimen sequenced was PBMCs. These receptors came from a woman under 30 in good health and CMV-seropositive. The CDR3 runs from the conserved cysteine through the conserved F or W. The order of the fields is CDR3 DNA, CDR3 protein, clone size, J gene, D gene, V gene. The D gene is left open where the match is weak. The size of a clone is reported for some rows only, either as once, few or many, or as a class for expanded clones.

cdr3_nt: TGTGCCAGCAGTGAAGCAGGGGGACAGGCGAATGAAAAACTGTTTTTT; cdr3_aa: CASSEAGGQANEKLFF; clone_size: few; j_call: TRBJ1-4; d_call: TRBD1; v_call: TRBV6-1
cdr3_nt: TGTGCCAGCAGCCTCGGACAGGGGAACACTGAAGCTTTCTTT; cdr3_aa: CASSLGQGNTEAFF; clone_size: NA; j_call: TRBJ1-1; d_call: TRBD1; v_call: TRBV11-2
cdr3_nt: TGTGCCAGCAGCTTAGACGAACTAGCTTACGGCTCCTACGAGCAGTACTTC; cdr3_aa: CASSLDELAYGSYEQYF; clone_size: NA; j_call: TRBJ2-7; d_call: NA; v_call: TRBV11-2
cdr3_nt: TGTGCCAGCAGCCTAACGATCCGGGTTCTCACCGGGGAGCTGTTTTTT; cdr3_aa: CASSLTIRVLTGELFF; clone_size: NA; j_call: TRBJ2-2; d_call: NA; v_call: TRBV7-2
cdr3_nt: TGTGCCAGCAGTTTTGAGAAAACTGAAGCTTTCTTT; cdr3_aa: CASSFEKTEAFF; clone_size: few; j_call: TRBJ1-1; d_call: NA; v_call: TRBV6-6
cdr3_nt: TGTGCCAGCAGTGCCCTAGGTGATGCCACTGAAGCTTTCTTT; cdr3_aa: CASSALGDATEAFF; clone_size: few; j_call: TRBJ1-1; d_call: NA; v_call: TRBV6-1
cdr3_nt: TGTGCCAGTAGTAACTCCGGGACTAGCGGGAGCCATGAGCAGTTCTTC; cdr3_aa: CASSNSGTSGSHEQFF; clone_size: NA; j_call: TRBJ2-1; d_call: TRBD2; v_call: TRBV19
cdr3_nt: TGTGCCAGCAGCCCCGGGACTCCACTGGCCGGGGAGCTGTTTTTT; cdr3_aa: CASSPGTPLAGELFF; clone_size: few; j_call: TRBJ2-2; d_call: NA; v_call: TRBV2
cdr3_nt: TGTGCCAGCAGTCGGTTGGGGGGTGCGGATGGCTACACCTTC; cdr3_aa: CASSRLGGADGYTF; clone_size: few; j_call: TRBJ1-2; d_call: NA; v_call: TRBV6-5
cdr3_nt: TGTGCCAGCAGCCCCCAGGGGAGCAATCAGCCCCAGCATTTT; cdr3_aa: CASSPQGSNQPQHF; clone_size: few; j_call: TRBJ1-5; d_call: NA; v_call: TRBV7-9
cdr3_nt: TGTGCCAGCAGCCCGACAGGGGGAGGGGGCTATGGCTACACCTTC; cdr3_aa: CASSPTGGGGYGYTF; clone_size: NA; j_call: TRBJ1-2; d_call: TRBD1; v_call: TRBV5-4
cdr3_nt: TGCGCCAGCAGCCCGAGGACAGAAGTCTATGGCTACACCTTC; cdr3_aa: CASSPRTEVYGYTF; clone_size: NA; j_call: TRBJ1-2; d_call: NA; v_call: TRBV5-1
cdr3_nt: TGTGCCAGCACCGGGACTTATTTTATCAGAGAGACCCAGTACTTC; cdr3_aa: CASTGTYFIRETQYF; clone_size: few; j_call: TRBJ2-5; d_call: NA; v_call: TRBV5-6
cdr3_nt: TGTGCCAGCAGTTTGGCGCGGACTGAAGCTTTCTTT; cdr3_aa: CASSLARTEAFF; clone_size: few; j_call: TRBJ1-1; d_call: NA; v_call: TRBV28
cdr3_nt: TGTGCCAGCAGAAGTCTGGGGGGGGCTGAAGCTTTCTTT; cdr3_aa: CASRSLGGAEAFF; clone_size: NA; j_call: TRBJ1-1; d_call: NA; v_call: TRBV27
cdr3_nt: TGTGCCACTGGACAGGGCAATACTAACTATGGCTACACCTTC; cdr3_aa: CATGQGNTNYGYTF; clone_size: few; j_call: TRBJ1-2; d_call: TRBD1; v_call: TRBV7-2
cdr3_nt: TGTGCCAGCAGAAGCTATAGCAATCAGCCCCAGCATTTT; cdr3_aa: CASRSYSNQPQHF; clone_size: few; j_call: TRBJ1-5; d_call: NA; v_call: TRBV6-1
cdr3_nt: TGTGCCAGTAGGAAAAATACAGGAGATTATGGCAATCAGCCCCAGCATTTT; cdr3_aa: CASRKNTGDYGNQPQHF; clone_size: NA; j_call: TRBJ1-5; d_call: NA; v_call: TRBV19
cdr3_nt: TGTGCCAGCAGTGGGGGACTAGCGGGAAGAAACGCCGGGGAGCTGTTTTTT; cdr3_aa: CASSGGLAGRNAGELFF; clone_size: NA; j_call: TRBJ2-2; d_call: TRBD2; v_call: TRBV25-1
cdr3_nt: TGTGCCAGTAGTATCATCGTAGGGGACGAGCAGTACTTC; cdr3_aa: CASSIIVGDEQYF; clone_size: few; j_call: TRBJ2-7; d_call: NA; v_call: TRBV19
cdr3_nt: TGCGCCAGCAGCCAAGAGGTAGGGGACTCCCGGGACCAGTACTTC; cdr3_aa: CASSQEVGDSRDQYF; clone_size: few; j_call: TRBJ2-5; d_call: NA; v_call: TRBV4-1
cdr3_nt: TGTGCCAGCAGCCCCCAGGGAAGCACAGATACGCAGTATTTT; cdr3_aa: CASSPQGSTDTQYF; clone_size: few; j_call: TRBJ2-3; d_call: NA; v_call: TRBV7-9
cdr3_nt: TGTGCCAGCAGTGACAGCGCCAGCTCCTACGAGCAGTACTTC; cdr3_aa: CASSDSASSYEQYF; clone_size: few; j_call: TRBJ2-7; d_call: NA; v_call: TRBV25-1
cdr3_nt: TGTGCCAGCAGCCTACAGGGCTACGAGCAGTACTTC; cdr3_aa: CASSLQGYEQYF; clone_size: NA; j_call: TRBJ2-7; d_call: NA; v_call: TRBV6-1
cdr3_nt: TGTGCCAGCAGTACCCTGAGACTAGCAAACACCGGGGAGCTGTTTTTT; cdr3_aa: CASSTLRLANTGELFF; clone_size: NA; j_call: TRBJ2-2; d_call: TRBD2; v_call: TRBV6-6
cdr3_nt: TGCGCCAGCAGCTTATCCGGGACAGGGAAAAACATTCAGTACTTC; cdr3_aa: CASSLSGTGKNIQYF; clone_size: few; j_call: TRBJ2-4; d_call: TRBD1; v_call: TRBV5-1
cdr3_nt: TGCGCCAGCAGCCAAAGTAGCGGGAGTGTAAATGAGCAGTTCTTC; cdr3_aa: CASSQSSGSVNEQFF; clone_size: few; j_call: TRBJ2-1; d_call: TRBD2; v_call: TRBV4-1
cdr3_nt: TGTGCCAGTACCCGTCAGGCCCCCTACGAGCAGTACTTC; cdr3_aa: CASTRQAPYEQYF; clone_size: few; j_call: TRBJ2-7; d_call: NA; v_call: TRBV2